The T cell receptor beta chain under discussion was sequenced for a study of blood T cells in healthy people across ages. CDR3 length equals 14 residues. CDR1 LNHNV and CDR2 YYDKDF come from the germline V gene (reference sequence). V was pared by 3 bases and J by 4 bases, with 9 bases between. As regards this clonotype: Its antigen is currently unknown.

Alongside a J-beta primer mix, a sample-barcoded 5' primer served in a second PCR lasting roughly 7 to 12 cycles. A single record per CDR3 protein comes from TCRdb applying MiXCR to the 5' RACE reads. Seen here are 1.5 million to 2 million distinct CDR3 sequences, around 50% observed once, and the top ten hold 2% to 2.5%. Overall study findings and caveats: Both higher diversity and more naive CD4+ cells marked long-lived donors when set against aged donors. TCR beta diversity, measured per million T cells, fell in a roughly linear way with age. Reliance upon unsorted PBMCs precluded definitive naive versus antigen-experienced comparison.

This sequence was found in a woman aged 40 to 49 in good health. Sequencing was carried out using blood. J is TRBJ1-4 and V is TRBV15; D is perhaps TRBD1 (6 bases). DNA of the CDR3: TGTGCCACCAGCAGGGGCAGGGGTAATGAAAAACTGTTTTTT. Its protein is CATSRGRGNEKLFF.